The next 6 T cell receptor beta chains were all read from a single sample in a study of vaccination and CD4 T cells after COVID-19. Treatment noted: roughly 10-day PBMC culture with coronavirus spike peptide pools or control peptides (ViraFEST assay). Their antigens are not known. With the Oncomine TCR Beta short-read assay, DNA from cultured CD4+ T cells was sequenced. TCRdb passed the PCR reads through MiXCR, listing each CDR3 protein once. The profile covers over 10,000 distinct CDR3 sequences, with 41% appearing a single time and 7.5% to 9.5% taken by the ten largest. The material sequenced was CD4+ T cells from blood, cultured in vitro, taken after SARS-CoV-2 vaccination. The source is a human donor who had recovered from COVID-19.

The rearrangement joins TRBV9 to TRBJ2-5, with D perhaps TRBD2 (7 bases). This CDR3 comprises 16 residues. CDR1 SGDLS and CDR2 YYNGEE come from the germline V gene. Trimming stripped 0 bases from V and 1 base from J, with 13 bases between. CDR3 residues: CASSVATAGAQETQYF. The CDR3, as DNA: TGTGCCAGCAGCGTAGCTACGGCGGGGGCCCAAGAGACCCAGTACTTC.

The V gene is TRBV18, the J gene TRBJ1-5, with unresolved D. The CDR3 contains 13 residues. The V end was cut by 2 bases, the J end by 1 base, with 3 bases between. Germline CDR1 and CDR2: KGHSH and LQKENI. The CDR3 DNA follows: TGTGCCAGCTCACCAGGAAGCAATCAGCCCCAGCATTTT. This gives the protein CASSPGSNQPQHF.

This clonotype has just a few counts. The J gene is TRBJ1-3, the V gene TRBV27; 8 nucleotides line up with TRBD1. Unmatched junction bases numbered 6, after V lost 5 bases and J lost 3 bases. The CDR3 length is 15 residues. Germline V CDR1 and CDR2: MNHEY, SMNVEV (reference sequence). CDR3 amino acids: CASSPRQGSGNTIYF. In DNA, the CDR3 is TGTGCCAGCAGTCCCCGACAGGGGAGTGGAAACACCATATATTTT.

The chain has TRBV5-4 and TRBJ2-1, with 9 nucleotides matching TRBD2. The CDR3 sequence is 15 residues long. The J segment lost 5 bases and the V segment lost 0 bases, leaving 3 bases of the junction unmatched. Germline V gene lookup returns CDR1 SGHNT and CDR2 YYREEE (reference sequence). CDR3 bases: TGTGCCAGCAGCTTGGGAGCGGGGGGTAACAATGAGCAGTTCTTC. The encoded protein is CASSLGAGGNNEQFF.

In this sample, this clonotype turned up a few times. J is TRBJ2-5 and V is TRBV6-1; the D gene is possibly TRBD1 (6 bases). The CDR3 runs 13 residues. V shed 8 bases and J shed 2 bases, with 12 bases lying between them. The germline CDR1 and CDR2 sequences are MNHNS and SASEGT. The CDR3: CASHRTAQETQYF. The CDR3 DNA is TGTGCCAGCCATAGGACAGCTCAAGAGACCCAGTACTTC.

V usage is TRBV4-3 and J usage is TRBJ1-5; no definite D call. The CDR3 covers 15 residues. V shed 0 bases and J shed 6 bases, with 12 bases lying between them. Germline loops: CDR1 LGHNA, CDR2 YSLEER. CDR3 coding DNA: TGCGCCAGCAGCCAAGATCGTTCTGTGGGTCAGCCCCAGCATTTT. Translation gives CASSQDRSVGQPQHF.